Following are 22 T cell receptor beta chains from one sample sequenced in a study of Graves' ophthalmopathy and Graves' hyperthyroidism. CDR3 regions of TCR beta were amplified from RNA transcripts. After a first-round RT-PCR with HTBI primers, a second-round multiplex PCR was run. From the multiplex PCR reads, TCRdb called clonotypes with MiXCR, one entry per CDR3 protein. The profile shows around 43,000 distinct CDR3 sequences, 45% to 60% of them singletons. Sequences were obtained from peripheral blood. The origin of the receptors is an adult man with Graves' ophthalmopathy.

The V gene is TRBV20-1, the J gene TRBJ2-7; 9 bases map to TRBD1. Trimming removed 5 bases from V and 3 bases from J; junction bases left unmatched: 8. In germline, CDR1 is DFQATT, CDR2 SNEGSKA (reference sequence). There are 14 residues in the CDR3. CDR3 protein: CSASGTGINYEQYF. The CDR3 nucleotides read TGCAGTGCTTCCGGGACAGGGATAAACTACGAGCAGTACTTC.

In the case of this clonotype: Sequence at one end of the junction differs from germline and may be a read error. The gene calls are TRBV4-2 and TRBJ2-1; either TRBD1 or TRBD2 may supply D (5 bases each). This CDR3 is 14 amino acids long. In germline, CDR1 is LGHNA, CDR2 YNFKEQ. CDR3 DNA sequence: TGTGCCGGCAGCCAGGAAGGGACGGACAATGAGCAGTTCTTC. Translation gives CAGSQEGTDNEQFF.

On this clonotype itself: One end of the junction fails to match germline, which may point to a read error. This chain links TRBV25-1 with TRBJ1-2, with 10 bases matching TRBD1. The CDR3 spans 15 residues. Germline CDR1 is MGHDK and CDR2 is SYGVNS. The CDR3 loop is CASGATGGAGYGYIF. The CDR3 DNA reads as TGTGCCAGCGGGGCGACAGGGGGCGCCGGCTATGGCTACATCTTC.

Details on this clonotype: Because the CDR3 is missing its conserved closing phenylalanine or tryptophan, this is likely a read error. The DNA is omitted, as the CDR3 cannot be located on it reliably, and the CDR3 follows TCRdb's listing. The genes are TRBV4-2 and TRBJ2-1; the tabulated D call, TRBD2, remains unverified against the DNA. The V gene's germline CDR1 is LGHNA and CDR2 YNFKEQ. Counting both end residues, the CDR3 totals 8 amino acids. CDR3 sequence: CASSQEAG.

The chain recombines TRBV7-9 with TRBJ2-7; 12 bases are shared with TRBD1. CDR1 is SEHNR and CDR2 is FQNEAQ in the germline V gene (reference sequence). The CDR3 has 16 residues. V was pared by 2 bases and J by 6 bases, with 8 bases of the junction left unmatched. The CDR3 is CASSLYPRDRGREQYF. CDR3 coding DNA: TGTGCCAGCAGCTTATATCCTCGGGACAGGGGGCGCGAGCAGTACTTC.

This clonotype appeared many times. The rearrangement links TRBV5-6 to TRBJ1-4; no firm D call. Germline V gene data show CDR1 as SGHDT and CDR2 as YYEEEE. The CDR3 is 15 residues long. Trimming removed 1 base from V and 2 bases from J, with 9 bases in between. Here the CDR3 reads CASSLISLTNEKLFF. The CDR3 DNA reads TGTGCCAGCAGCTTGATTTCATTGACTAATGAAAAACTGTTTTTT.

The chain combines TRBV27 with TRBJ2-1; 14 bases match TRBD2. V was clipped by 7 bases and J by 8 bases; unmatched bases: 7. The CDR3 loop spans 15 amino acids. From germline, CDR1 is MNHEY and CDR2 SMNVEV (reference sequence). CDR3 DNA: TGTGCCAGCACCGGGACTAGCGGGAGTAGGGATGAGCAGTTCTTC. Its translation: CASTGTSGSRDEQFF.

This clonotype came up many times. This rearrangement joins TRBV20-1 to TRBJ2-3; D tentatively reads TRBD1 or TRBD2 (6 bases each). Germline V gives CDR1 DFQATT, CDR2 SNEGSKA (reference sequence). The CDR3 runs 14 residues. Trimming removed 6 bases from V and 8 bases from J, with 21 bases in between. CDR3 region: CSAGTPGAGGTQYF. The CDR3 DNA reads TGCAGTGCCGGAACCCCGGGGGCCGGAGGTACGCAGTATTTT.

This chain uses TRBV20-1 with TRBJ2-1; TRBD2 is a possible D gene (6 bases). Germline V lookup: CDR1 DFQATT, CDR2 SNEGSKA (reference sequence). V was cut by 6 bases and J by 9 bases, with 12 bases left in between. CDR3 length: 11 amino acids. The CDR3 DNA is TGCAGTGCCGCCGGGGGTCCTGAGCAGTTCTTC. It encodes CSAAGGPEQFF.

This clonotype was detected many times. The genes are TRBV12-3 or TRBV12-4 and TRBJ2-1; 14 nucleotides agree with TRBD2. The CDR3 runs to 15 residues. The V and J ends lost 6 bases and 9 bases, in that order; junction bases with no gene match: 7. CDR3 in amino acids: CASSPGTSGSGEQFF. CDR3 nucleotides: TGTGCCAGCAGCCCGGGGACTAGCGGGAGCGGTGAGCAGTTCTTC.

This rearrangement joins TRBV24-1 to TRBJ2-5, with TRBD2 matching over 9 bases. With V trimmed by 9 bases and J by 4 bases, 5 bases remained unmatched. The germline V gene encodes CDR1 KGHDR and CDR2 SFDVKD. The CDR3 loop spans 13 amino acids. The CDR3 DNA sequence: TGTGCCACCCAGGCTAGCGGGATAGAGACCCAGTACTTC. It yields the protein CATQASGIETQYF.

In regard to this clonotype: Given a much more abundant clone one base away, this may be a read error. A read error is likely, as this CDR3 ends without the conserved phenylalanine or tryptophan. This chain uses TRBV4-2 with TRBJ2-5, with TRBD2 as a possible D gene (5 bases). The V gene lost 5 bases and the J gene lost 0 bases, with 16 bases spanning the gap. The germline CDR1 and CDR2 sequences are LGHNA and YNFKEQ. The CDR3 extends over 16 amino acids. DNA for the CDR3: TGTGCCAGCAGCTCGGGAAACTCAGGAGACCAAGAGACCCAGTACCTC. Protein: CASSSGNSGDQETQYL.

Note on this clonotype: The conserved final phenylalanine or tryptophan is absent from the CDR3, which likely points to a read error. The limits of the CDR3 on the DNA are not certain, so only TCRdb's listed CDR3 is given. V is TRBV28 and J is TRBJ2-7; the D call of TRBD1 is as the table states it, not checked on the DNA. Germline assignment: CDR1 MDHEN and CDR2 SYDVKM. Ends included, the CDR3 has 12 residues. The CDR3 loop is CASSLLGQGLSS.

The table lists this clonotype with a few counts. This rearrangement joins TRBV18 to TRBJ2-5; D remains ambiguous. This CDR3 comprises 15 residues. From germline, CDR1 is KGHSH and CDR2 LQKENI. The ends were cut back, 0 bases at V and 0 bases at J, with 8 bases in the middle. CDR3 sequence reads: CASSPPQPNQETQYF. DNA for the CDR3: TGTGCCAGCTCACCACCTCAGCCCAACCAAGAGACCCAGTACTTC.

On this clonotype: Germline and junction disagree at one end, which may indicate a read error. V gene TRBV6-4 combines with J gene TRBJ2-3, with TRBD2 identical over 10 bases. This CDR3 is built from 15 residues. Germline V lookup: CDR1 MRHNA, CDR2 SNTAGT. The CDR3 here is CASSESGGAADTRYF. CDR3 nucleotides: TGTGCCAGCAGTGAAAGCGGGGGGGCGGCAGATACGCGGTATTTT.

Regarding this clonotype: Germline is not matched at one junction end, which may reflect a read error. The chain recombines TRBV27 with TRBJ2-1; D is undetermined. The CDR3 has 17 amino acids. Germline V gene data show CDR1 as MNHEY and CDR2 as SMNVEV (reference sequence). The CDR3 nucleotides read TGTGCCAGCAGTTTTCGTCAAGCGTATAGCTCCTACAATGAGCGGTTCTTC. It yields the protein CASSFRQAYSSYNERFF.

This clonotype was detected ten times or more. The genes are TRBV5-8 and TRBJ2-3; 10 bases match TRBD2. CDR1 SGHTS and CDR2 YDEGEE come from the germline V gene. With V trimmed by 2 bases and J by 0 bases, 3 bases remained unmatched. CDR3 length equals 16 residues. CDR3 sequence (DNA): TGTGCCAGCAGCTTAAGACTAGCGGGTAGCACAGATACGCAGTATTTT. Amino acid sequence: CASSLRLAGSTDTQYF. Combining the CDR3 with reference TRBV5-8 and TRBJ2-3 gives the whole variable domain EAGVTQSPTHLIKTRGQQATLRCSPISGHTSVYWYQQALGLGLQFLLWYDEGEERNRGNFPPRFSGRQFPNYSSELNVNALELEDSALYLCASSLRLAGSTDTQYFGPGTRLTVL.

V is TRBV6-5 and J is TRBJ2-3, with D perhaps assigned TRBD1 or TRBD2 (6 bases each). This CDR3 comprises 16 residues. V lost 4 bases and J lost 11, with 25 bases in between. Germline values: CDR1 MNHEY, CDR2 SVGAGI. In nucleotides, the CDR3 is TGTGCCAGCAGTTCCACCTTAGTGGGGGGCCACAATGAGCAGTATTTT. Encoded protein: CASSSTLVGGHNEQYF.

This clonotype was observed at least ten times. The V call is TRBV9, the J call TRBJ2-6; tentatively, D is TRBD2 (6 bases). Germline loops: CDR1 SGDLS, CDR2 YYNGEE. V lost 6 bases and J 3 bases, leaving 19 bases between the germline ends. The CDR3 contains 17 residues. CDR3 in amino acids: CASNNIPGGVGANVLTF. The CDR3 DNA sequence: TGTGCCAGCAACAACATTCCCGGGGGAGTTGGGGCCAACGTCCTGACTTTC. The full variable domain, with the rest looked up from reference TRBV9 and TRBJ2-6, is DSGVTQTPKHLITATGQRVTLRCSPRSGDLSVYWYQQSLDQGLQFLIQYYNGEERAKGNILERFSAQQFPDLHSELNLSSLELGDSALYFCASNNIPGGVGANVLTFGAGSRLTVL.

The chain uses TRBV5-5 and TRBJ2-2, with 8 nucleotides matching TRBD2. The CDR3 contains 16 residues. Germline CDR1 reads SGHKS; CDR2 reads YYEKEE (reference sequence). Losses at the gene ends were 4 bases for V and 5 bases for J; bases not matched to a gene: 10. CDR3 protein: CASSPGLAGGTGELFF. In nucleotides, the CDR3 is TGTGCCAGCAGCCCTGGACTGGCGGGAGGAACCGGGGAGCTGTTTTTT. Based on the CDR3 plus reference TRBV5-5 and TRBJ2-2, the full variable domain is DAGVTQSPTHLIKTRGQQVTLRCSPISGHKSVSWYQQVLGQGPQFIFQYYEKEERGRGNFPDRFSARQFPNYSSELNVNALLLGDSALYLCASSPGLAGGTGELFFGEGSRLTVL.

With respect to this clonotype: Its ends do not fully match the called genes, so a read error is possible. The chain carries TRBV5-1 and TRBJ2-2; 8 positions agree with TRBD1. The CDR3 is 16 residues long. Per the germline V gene, CDR1 is SGHRS and CDR2 is YFSETQ. CDR3 residues: CVSSSDRGGFGGELFF. DNA for the CDR3: TGCGTCAGCAGCTCTGACAGGGGAGGATTTGGCGGGGAGCTGTTTTTT.

Concerning this clonotype itself: Just one base apart from a much larger clone, this may be a read error. The chain employs TRBV5-6 and TRBJ1-6; D gene uncertain. Germline CDR1 is SGHDT and CDR2 is YYEEEE. Trimming left V 10 bases short and J 10 bases short, with 18 bases between. This CDR3 contains 13 residues. The CDR3 here is CACQLGVWSPLHF. The CDR3 nucleotides read TGTGCCTGCCAACTGGGAGTTTGGTCACCCCTCCACTTT.